This T cell receptor (beta chain) was captured in a study of regulatory T cells in long-lasting Graves disease. For TCR beta, libraries came from iRepertoire HTBI primers and Arm-PCR of CDR3 regions. TCRdb reprocessed the multiplex PCR reads with MiXCR, giving one entry per CDR3 protein. The sample includes 350,000 to 550,000 distinct CDR3 sequences, 16% of them seen just once. This clonotype has at least ten counts. The CDR3 has 15 residues. Germline lookup yields CDR1 SGHVS and CDR2 FQNEAQ. Germline trimming cut 6 bases from V and 6 bases from J; bases unmatched to any gene: 5. Time point noted: newly diagnosed GD, antithyroid drugs for less than 3 months. Scientists built the TCR library using RNA that was extracted from PBMCs. The sample also formed part of further work on T cells in Graves' hyperthyroidism and ophthalmopathy. As that report states: Using the HTBI primer set, a first-round RT-PCR was run on the TCR CDR3. In blood, most of the thyroid clonotypes expanded above 0.001 were also present.

This receptor was taken from a young woman with Graves disease. Material: peripheral blood mononuclear cells (PBMCs), obtained at new diagnosis, from a patient treated with antithyroid drugs. The J gene is TRBJ2-1, the V gene TRBV7-8; 13 nucleotides match TRBD2. The chain's CDR3 is CASRQRTSGSNEQFF. CDR3 nucleotide sequence: TGTGCCAGCAGACAACGGACTAGCGGGAGCAATGAGCAGTTCTTC.